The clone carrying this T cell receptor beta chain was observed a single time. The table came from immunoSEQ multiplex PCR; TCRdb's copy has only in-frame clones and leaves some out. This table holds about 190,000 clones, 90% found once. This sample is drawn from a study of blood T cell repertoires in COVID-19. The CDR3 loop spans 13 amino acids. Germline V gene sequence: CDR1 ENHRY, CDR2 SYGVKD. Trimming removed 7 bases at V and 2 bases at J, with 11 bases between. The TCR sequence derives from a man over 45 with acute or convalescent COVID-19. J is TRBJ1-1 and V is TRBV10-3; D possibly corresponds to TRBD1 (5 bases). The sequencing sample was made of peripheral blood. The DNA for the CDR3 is TGTGCCATCAACCGCAGGGATAACACTGAAGCTTTCTTT. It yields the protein CAINRRDNTEAFF.